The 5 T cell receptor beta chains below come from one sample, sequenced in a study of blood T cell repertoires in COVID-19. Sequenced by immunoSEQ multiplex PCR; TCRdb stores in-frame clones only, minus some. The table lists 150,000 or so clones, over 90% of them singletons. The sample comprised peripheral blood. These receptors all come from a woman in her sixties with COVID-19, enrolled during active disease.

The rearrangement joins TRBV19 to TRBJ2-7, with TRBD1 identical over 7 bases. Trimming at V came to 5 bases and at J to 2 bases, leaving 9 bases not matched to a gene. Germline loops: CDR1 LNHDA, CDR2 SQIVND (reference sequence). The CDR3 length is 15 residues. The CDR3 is CASSPETGIPYEQYF. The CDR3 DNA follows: TGTGCCAGTAGTCCGGAGACAGGGATCCCCTACGAGCAGTACTTC.

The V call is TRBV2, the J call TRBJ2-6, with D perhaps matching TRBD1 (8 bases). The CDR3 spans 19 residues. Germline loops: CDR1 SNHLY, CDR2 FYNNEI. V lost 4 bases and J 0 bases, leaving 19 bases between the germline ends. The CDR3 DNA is TGTGCCAGCAGTGGGGGGGAGGGACAGGCCCACTCTGGGGCCAACGTCCTGACTTTC. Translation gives CASSGGEGQAHSGANVLTF.

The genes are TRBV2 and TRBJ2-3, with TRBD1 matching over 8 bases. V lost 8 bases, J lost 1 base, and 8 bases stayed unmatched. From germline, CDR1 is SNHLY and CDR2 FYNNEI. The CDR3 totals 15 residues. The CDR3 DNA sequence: TGTGCCAGCGATGGACAGGGACGGGGCACAGATACGCAGTATTTT. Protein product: CASDGQGRGTDTQYF. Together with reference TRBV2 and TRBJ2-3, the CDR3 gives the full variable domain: EPEVTQTPSHQVTQMGQEVILRCVPISNHLYFYWYRQILGQKVEFLVSFYNNEISEKSEIFDDQFSVERPDGSNFTLKIRSTKLEDSAMYFCASDGQGRGTDTQYFGPGTRLTVL.

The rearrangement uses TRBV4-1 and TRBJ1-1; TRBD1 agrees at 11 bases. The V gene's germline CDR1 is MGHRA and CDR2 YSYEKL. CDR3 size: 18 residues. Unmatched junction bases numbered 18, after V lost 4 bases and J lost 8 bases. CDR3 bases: TGCGCCAGCAGCCGACGACTCCGGGACAGGGGGTATGTATGGGAAGCTTTCTTT. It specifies CASSRRLRDRGYVWEAFF.

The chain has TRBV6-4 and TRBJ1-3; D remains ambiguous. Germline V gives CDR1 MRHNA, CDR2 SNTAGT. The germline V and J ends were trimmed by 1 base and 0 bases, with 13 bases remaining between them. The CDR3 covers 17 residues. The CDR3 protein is CASSDWSSTRSGNTIYF. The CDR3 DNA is TGTGCCAGCAGTGACTGGTCTTCGACACGCTCTGGAAACACCATATATTTT.